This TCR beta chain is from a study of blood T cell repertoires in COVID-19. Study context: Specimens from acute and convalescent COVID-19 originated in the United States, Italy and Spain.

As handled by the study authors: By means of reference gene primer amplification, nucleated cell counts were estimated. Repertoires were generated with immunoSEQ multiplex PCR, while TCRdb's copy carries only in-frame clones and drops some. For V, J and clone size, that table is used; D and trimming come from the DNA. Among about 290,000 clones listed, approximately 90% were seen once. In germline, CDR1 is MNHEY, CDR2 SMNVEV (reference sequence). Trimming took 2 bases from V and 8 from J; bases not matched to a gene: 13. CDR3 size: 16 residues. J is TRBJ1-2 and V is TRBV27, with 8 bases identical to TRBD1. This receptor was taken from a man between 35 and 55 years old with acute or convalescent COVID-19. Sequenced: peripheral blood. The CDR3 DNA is TGTGCCAGCAGTTTAAGGGCAGGGGGCGGCCTGAGGGGCTACACCTTC. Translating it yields CASSLRAGGGLRGYTF.